This T cell receptor beta chain was obtained from a study of blood T cell repertoires in COVID-19. Either two negative PCRs, clearance, or symptom resolution qualified Cohort 3 donors as recovered. Assay: immunoSEQ multiplex PCR; the TCRdb copy retains only in-frame clones and omits some. Of more than 150,000 clones in the sample, about four fifths were seen once. CDR1 is MNHEY, CDR2 SVGAGI, per germline. V was cut by 4 bases and J by 11 bases, with 10 bases left in between. The CDR3 consists of 11 residues. Sequences were obtained from PBMCs or T cells enriched from blood (not recorded which). The TCR was taken from a man in his forties or fifties who had recovered from COVID-19. The V call is TRBV6-5, the J call TRBJ2-3, with D perhaps matching TRBD2 (5 bases). The CDR3 sequence: CASSSGIGQYF. CDR3 in DNA: TGTGCCAGCAGTTCCGGGATCGGGCAGTATTTT.